This T cell receptor beta chain was captured by sequencing in a study of blood T cells in healthy people across ages. Background on the study: Template switching captured about one barcoded beta molecule per two T cells. Study observations and caveats: Without sorted subsets, naive and antigen-experienced compartments could not be conclusively compared.

Primers used in a second PCR of about 7 to 12 cycles were a sample-barcoded 5' primer and a J-beta primer mix. All samples yielded 2.5 million or more CDR3-containing paired-end reads. Each CDR3 protein gets one entry after TCRdb re-called the 5' RACE reads with MiXCR. The repertoire holds 850,000 to 1,100,000 distinct CDR3 sequences, with about two fifths as singletons. Comments on this clonotype: Its antigen is not known.

Looked up from germline, CDR1 is LGHDT and CDR2 is YNNKEL (reference sequence). V gave up 2 bases and J gave up 5 bases, with 15 bases separating them. The CDR3 covers 15 residues. The sequenced sample consisted of blood. The chain carries TRBV3-1 and TRBJ2-5, with a tentative D call TRBD1 (5 bases). The TCR originated in a man aged 18 to 30 in good health. CDR3 coding DNA: TGTGCCAGCAGCCAACGCGCAGGGTCGTTGGAGACCCAGTACTTC. Translating it yields CASSQRAGSLETQYF.